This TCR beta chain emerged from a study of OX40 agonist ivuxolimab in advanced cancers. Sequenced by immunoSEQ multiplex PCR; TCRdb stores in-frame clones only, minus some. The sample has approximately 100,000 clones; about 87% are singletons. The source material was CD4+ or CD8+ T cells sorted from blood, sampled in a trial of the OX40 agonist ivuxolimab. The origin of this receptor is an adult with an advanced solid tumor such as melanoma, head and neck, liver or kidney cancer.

The CDR3 region is CASTDTGGNQPQHF. For the CDR3, the DNA is TGTGCCAGCACCGACACAGGGGGCAATCAGCCCCAGCATTTT. The chain employs TRBV28 and TRBJ1-5, with 7 nucleotides matching TRBD1. CDR3 size: 14 residues. Germline CDR1 MDHEN, CDR2 SYDVKM. V shed 7 bases, J shed 2 bases, and the junction held 5 bases outside the gene matches.